The sequence of this TCR beta chain was determined in a study of T-cell memory formation after mild COVID-19. Study observations and caveats: The second-wave clones peaking on day 37 were not confirmed as SARS-CoV-2-specific.

TCRdb re-called the 5' RACE reads through MiXCR, storing one row per CDR3 protein. The data contain 560,000 or so distinct CDR3 sequences, roughly 17% of them singletons. This clonotype has only a few counts. Antigen: not known. Per the germline V gene, CDR1 is LGHDT and CDR2 is YNNKEL (reference sequence). The CDR3 runs to 20 residues. Trimming cost V 4 bases and J 1 base; bases outside gene matches: 14. Sample: PBMCs or a T cell subset sorted from them (not recorded which). The source of this sequence is an adult woman who had mild COVID-19 (a few samples of this study predate the infection). Cell type and time point are not known. The chain recombines TRBV3-1 with TRBJ2-3; 13 nucleotides match TRBD2. This CDR3 is CASSLPGRTSGGLGTDTQYF. CDR3 DNA: TGTGCCAGCAGCCTCCCAGGGCGGACTAGCGGGGGCCTGGGCACAGATACGCAGTATTTT.